This TCR beta chain was obtained from a study of blood T cell repertoires in COVID-19. TCRdb's table, derived via immunoSEQ multiplex PCR, lists solely in-frame clones and lacks some. The sample lists 90,000 to 110,000 clones; around 83% were seen once. Trimming shortened V by 3 bases and J by 5 bases, and 4 bases separated the two germline ends. CDR1 is KGHSH and CDR2 is LQKENI in the germline V gene. There are 12 residues in the CDR3. This receptor was taken from a woman over 75 with acute or convalescent COVID-19. Sample: peripheral blood. J is TRBJ2-2 and V is TRBV18, with D hard to call. Here the CDR3 DNA reads TGTGCCAGCTCACCCTATACCGGGGAGCTGTTTTTT. Its protein product is CASSPYTGELFF.